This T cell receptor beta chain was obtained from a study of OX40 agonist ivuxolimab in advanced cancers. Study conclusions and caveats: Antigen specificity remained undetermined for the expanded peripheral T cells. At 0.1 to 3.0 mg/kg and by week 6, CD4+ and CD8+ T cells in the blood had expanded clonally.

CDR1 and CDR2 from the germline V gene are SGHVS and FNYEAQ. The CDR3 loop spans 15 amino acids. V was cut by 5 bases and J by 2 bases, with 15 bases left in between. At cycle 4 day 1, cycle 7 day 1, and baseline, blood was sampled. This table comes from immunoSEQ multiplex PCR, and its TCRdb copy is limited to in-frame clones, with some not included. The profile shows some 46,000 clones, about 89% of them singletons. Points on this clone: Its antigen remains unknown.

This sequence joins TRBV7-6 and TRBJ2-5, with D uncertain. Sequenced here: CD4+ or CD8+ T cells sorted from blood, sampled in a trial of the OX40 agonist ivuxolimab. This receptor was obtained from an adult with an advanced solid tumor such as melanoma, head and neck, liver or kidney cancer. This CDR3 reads CASSRPRLLQETQYF. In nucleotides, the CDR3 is TGTGCCAGCAGCCGTCCGAGACTGTTACAAGAGACCCAGTACTTC.